This entry is about one T cell receptor beta chain. Its antigen is undetermined. The assay, immunoSEQ v3.0, was run at survey level. Repertoires were generated with immunoSEQ multiplex PCR, while TCRdb's copy carries only in-frame clones and drops some. In the table there are several thousand clones, around four fifths of which are singletons. The data derive from a study of long-term antiretroviral therapy in people with HIV. Study outcomes and limitations: Relative to transplant donor controls, diversity remained lower despite increasing after ART. Pre-ART-expanded clones dominated the repertoire at all time points.

This CDR3 is 13 amino acids long. V was trimmed by 6 bases and J by 2 bases, leaving 9 bases between them. Germline V gene sequence: CDR1 WNHNN, CDR2 SYGVQD (reference sequence). The V and J genes are TRBV10-1 and TRBJ2-3, with D hard to call. The receptor comes from a middle-aged man with HIV. Material: unsorted PBMCs, obtained 1.1 years after starting antiretroviral therapy. CDR3 amino acids: CASSRTLTDTQYF. The CDR3 DNA follows: TGCGCCAGCAGCCGGACCCTCACAGATACGCAGTATTTT.